This T cell receptor beta chain was obtained from a study of T cells in Graves' hyperthyroidism and ophthalmopathy. Whole-study results and caveats: Stable hyperthyroidism was told apart from ophthalmopathy by a model built on 13 V-J features.

This clonotype turned up a few times. Antigen specificity is unknown. Authors of the study amplified TCR beta CDR3 regions from RNA transcripts. TCR CDR3 underwent first-round RT-PCR with the HTBI primer set. TCRdb called the multiplex PCR reads again in MiXCR, with one record for every CDR3 protein. The sample has some 510,000 distinct CDR3 sequences; 20% to 25% are singletons. An absence of ophthalmopathy progression within 18 months meant stable Graves' hyperthyroidism. Patients aged 18 to 65 with hyperthyroidism were newly diagnosed, with duration under 2 months. PBMCs stemmed from 10 ml fresh peripheral blood. V shed 10 bases, J shed 9 bases, and the junction held 5 bases outside the gene matches. The CDR3 is 13 amino acids. The germline gives CDR1 MDHEN, CDR2 SYDVKM.

The TCR originated in a young man with Graves' hyperthyroidism. The chain employs TRBV28 and TRBJ1-6; 11 nucleotides align to TRBD1. The sequencing input was blood. The CDR3 region is CATTGQGGSPLHF. CDR3 DNA: TGTGCCACCACGGGACAGGGGGGTTCACCCCTCCACTTT.